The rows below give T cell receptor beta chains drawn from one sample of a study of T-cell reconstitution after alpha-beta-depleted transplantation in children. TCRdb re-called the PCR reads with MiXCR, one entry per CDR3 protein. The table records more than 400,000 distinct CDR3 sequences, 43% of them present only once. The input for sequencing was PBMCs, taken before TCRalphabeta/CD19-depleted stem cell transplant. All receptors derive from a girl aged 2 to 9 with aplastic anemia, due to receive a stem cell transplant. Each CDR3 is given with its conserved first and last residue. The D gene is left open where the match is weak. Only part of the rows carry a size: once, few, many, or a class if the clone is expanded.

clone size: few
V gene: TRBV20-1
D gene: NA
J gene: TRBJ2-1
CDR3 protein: CSATFPRRLAYNEQFF
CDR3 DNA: TGCAGTGCTACCTTCCCCCGGCGACTCGCCTACAATGAGCAGTTCTTC

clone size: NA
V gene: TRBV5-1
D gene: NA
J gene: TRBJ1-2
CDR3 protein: CASSGNPGQAANYGYTF
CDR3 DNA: TGCGCCAGCAGCGGGAACCCCGGACAAGCTGCTAACTATGGCTACACCTTC

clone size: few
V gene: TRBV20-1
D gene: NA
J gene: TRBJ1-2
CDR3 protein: CSATLRGEGNYGYTF
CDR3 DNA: TGCAGTGCTACCCTGAGGGGGGAGGGTAACTATGGCTACACCTTC

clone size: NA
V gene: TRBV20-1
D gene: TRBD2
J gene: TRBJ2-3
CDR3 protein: CSAPAAGERDTQYF
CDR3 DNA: TGCAGTGCTCCCGCAGCGGGAGAACGAGATACGCAGTATTTT

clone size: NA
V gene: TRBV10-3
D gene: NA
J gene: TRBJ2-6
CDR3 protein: CAISGGGTYSGANVLTF
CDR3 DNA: TGTGCCATCAGCGGAGGAGGGACCTACTCTGGGGCCAACGTCCTGACTTTC

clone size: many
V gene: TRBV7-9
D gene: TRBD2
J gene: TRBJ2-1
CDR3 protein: CASSFHLAGGYNEQFF
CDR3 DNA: TGTGCCAGCAGTTTTCATTTAGCGGGAGGCTACAATGAGCAGTTCTTC

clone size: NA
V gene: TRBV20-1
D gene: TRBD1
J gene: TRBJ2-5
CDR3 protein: CSASQGAVLSETQYF
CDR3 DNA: TGCAGTGCTTCACAGGGGGCGGTTTTGTCAGAGACCCAGTACTTC

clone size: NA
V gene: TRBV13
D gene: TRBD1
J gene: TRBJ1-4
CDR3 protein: CASRQKGAGEKLFF
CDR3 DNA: TGTGCCAGCAGACAGAAGGGGGCCGGTGAAAAACTGTTTTTT

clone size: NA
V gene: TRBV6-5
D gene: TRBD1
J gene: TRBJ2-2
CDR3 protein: CASSYSGTGEAGELFF
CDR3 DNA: TGTGCCAGCAGTTACTCCGGGACAGGGGAGGCCGGGGAGCTGTTTTTT

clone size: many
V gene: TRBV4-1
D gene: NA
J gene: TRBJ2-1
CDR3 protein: CASSQNPYNEQFF
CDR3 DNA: TGCGCCAGCAGCCAAAATCCCTACAATGAGCAGTTCTTC

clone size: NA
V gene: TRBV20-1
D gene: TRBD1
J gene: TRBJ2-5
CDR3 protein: CSAATRTGIETQYF
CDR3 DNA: TGCAGTGCCGCCACAAGGACAGGGATAGAGACCCAGTACTTC

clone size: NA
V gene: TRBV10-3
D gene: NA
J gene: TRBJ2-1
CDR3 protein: CAISESGGNEQFF
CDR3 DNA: TGTGCCATCAGTGAGTCAGGGGGGAATGAGCAGTTCTTC

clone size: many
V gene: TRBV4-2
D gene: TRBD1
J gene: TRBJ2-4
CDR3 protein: CASSQEPGGEDF
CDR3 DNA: TGTGCCAGCAGCCAAGAACCAGGGGGCGAGGACTTC

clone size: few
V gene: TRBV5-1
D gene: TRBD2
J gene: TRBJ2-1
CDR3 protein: CASSPGLAVSSYNEQFF
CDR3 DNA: TGCGCCAGCAGCCCCGGACTAGCGGTGAGCTCCTACAATGAGCAGTTCTTC

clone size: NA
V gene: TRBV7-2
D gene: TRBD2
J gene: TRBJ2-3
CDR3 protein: CAGKTSGTTDTQYF
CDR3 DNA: TGTGCCGGGAAGACTAGCGGGACGACAGATACGCAGTATTTT

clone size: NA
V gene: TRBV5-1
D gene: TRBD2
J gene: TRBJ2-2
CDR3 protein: CASSRTTSGVTGELFF
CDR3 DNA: TGCGCCAGCAGCCGGACGACTAGCGGAGTAACCGGGGAGCTGTTTTTT

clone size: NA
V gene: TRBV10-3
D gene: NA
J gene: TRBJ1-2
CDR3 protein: CAISGATGPYGYTF
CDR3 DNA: TGTGCCATCAGCGGGGCGACAGGACCCTATGGCTACACCTTC

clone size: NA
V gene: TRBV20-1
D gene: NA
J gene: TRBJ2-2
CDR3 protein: CSASRSTTGELFF
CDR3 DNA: TGCAGTGCTAGCAGGTCCACCACCGGGGAGCTGTTTTTT

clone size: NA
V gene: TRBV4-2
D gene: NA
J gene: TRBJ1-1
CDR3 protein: CASSQEDRNTEAFF
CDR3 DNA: TGTGCCAGCAGCCAGGAGGATAGAAACACTGAAGCTTTCTTT

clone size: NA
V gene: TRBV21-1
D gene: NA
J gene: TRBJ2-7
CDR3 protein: CASSKETSGSAEQYF
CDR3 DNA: TGTGCCAGCAGCAAAGAGACGAGCGGGAGTGCCGAGCAGTACTTC

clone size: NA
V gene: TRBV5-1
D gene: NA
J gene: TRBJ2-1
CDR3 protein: CASSLTAGSGEQFF
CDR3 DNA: TGCGCCAGCAGCTTGACGGCGGGATCTGGGGAGCAGTTCTTC

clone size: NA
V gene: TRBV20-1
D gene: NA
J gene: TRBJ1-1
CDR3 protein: CSARPPYSSVNTEAFF
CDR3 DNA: TGCAGTGCTAGACCCCCCTATAGTTCGGTTAACACTGAAGCTTTCTTT

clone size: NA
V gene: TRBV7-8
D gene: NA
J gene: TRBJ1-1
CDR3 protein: CASSLEPPGRGKTEAFF
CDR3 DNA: TGTGCCAGCAGCTTAGAGCCCCCAGGGAGGGGTAAAACTGAAGCTTTCTTT

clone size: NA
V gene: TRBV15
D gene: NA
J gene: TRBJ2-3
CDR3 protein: CATSRARGLGDTQYF
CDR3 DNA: TGTGCCACCAGCAGAGCGAGGGGCTTGGGAGATACGCAGTATTTT

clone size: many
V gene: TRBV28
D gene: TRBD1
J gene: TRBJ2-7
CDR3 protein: CASKKTGIPYEQYF
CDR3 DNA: TGTGCCAGCAAGAAGACAGGGATTCCCTACGAGCAGTACTTC

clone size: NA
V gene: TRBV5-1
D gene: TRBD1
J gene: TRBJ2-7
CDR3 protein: CASSPDRRSSYEQYF
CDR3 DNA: TGCGCCAGCAGCCCGGACAGGAGGAGCTCCTACGAGCAGTACTTC

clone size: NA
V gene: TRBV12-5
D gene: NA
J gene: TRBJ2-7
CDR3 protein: CASGLVLGRTGRSSYEQYF
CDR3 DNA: TGTGCTAGTGGTTTGGTACTCGGGAGGACAGGGCGAAGCTCCTACGAGCAGTACTTC

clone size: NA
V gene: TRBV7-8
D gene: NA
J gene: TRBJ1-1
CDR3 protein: CASSLIVGDTEAFF
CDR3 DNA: TGTGCCAGCAGCTTGATCGTCGGTGACACTGAAGCTTTCTTT

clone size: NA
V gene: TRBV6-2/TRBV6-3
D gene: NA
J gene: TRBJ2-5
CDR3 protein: CASSYLSQETQYF
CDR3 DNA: TGTGCCAGCAGTTACTTGAGCCAAGAGACCCAGTACTTC

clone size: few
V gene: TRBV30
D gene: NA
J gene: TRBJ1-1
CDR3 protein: CAWSVGGTLNTEAFF
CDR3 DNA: TGTGCCTGGAGTGTAGGCGGGACCTTGAACACTGAAGCTTTCTTT

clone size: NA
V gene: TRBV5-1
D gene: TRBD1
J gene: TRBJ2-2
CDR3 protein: CASSVGQGANTGELFF
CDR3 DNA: TGCGCCAGCAGCGTGGGACAGGGGGCGAACACCGGGGAGCTGTTTTTT

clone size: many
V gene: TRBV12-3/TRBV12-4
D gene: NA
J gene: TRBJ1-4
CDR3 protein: CASSRHRYLGGEKLFF
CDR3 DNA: TGTGCCAGCAGCCGCCACCGATATCTTGGCGGAGAAAAACTGTTTTTT

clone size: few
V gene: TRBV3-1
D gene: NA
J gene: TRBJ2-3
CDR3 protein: CASSQVRSHRTDTQYF
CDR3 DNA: TGTGCCAGCAGCCAAGTACGGAGCCATCGCACAGATACGCAGTATTTT

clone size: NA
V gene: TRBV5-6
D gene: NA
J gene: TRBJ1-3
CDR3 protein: CASSSQGAGNTIYF
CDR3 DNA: TGTGCCAGCAGCTCACAGGGAGCTGGAAACACCATATATTTT

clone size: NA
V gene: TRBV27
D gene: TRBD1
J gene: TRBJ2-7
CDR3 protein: CASSLLRDRFHEQYF
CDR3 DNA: TGTGCCAGCAGCCTACTGCGGGACAGGTTCCACGAGCAGTACTTC

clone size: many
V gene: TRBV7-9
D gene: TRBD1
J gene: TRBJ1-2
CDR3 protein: CASSRPGQSLVYGYTF
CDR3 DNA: TGTGCCAGCAGCAGACCGGGACAGAGTTTGGTCTATGGCTACACCTTC

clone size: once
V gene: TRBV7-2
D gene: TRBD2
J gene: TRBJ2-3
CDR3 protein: CASSRIAGARDTQYF
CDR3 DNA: TGTGCCAGCAGCCGCATAGCGGGAGCAAGAGATACGCAGTATTTT

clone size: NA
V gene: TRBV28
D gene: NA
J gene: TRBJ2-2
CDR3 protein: CASSSLSRGGELFF
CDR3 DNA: TGTGCCAGCAGTTCACTATCGCGGGGCGGGGAGCTGTTTTTT

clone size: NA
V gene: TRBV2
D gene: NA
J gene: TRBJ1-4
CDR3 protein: CASIPDGATNEKLFF
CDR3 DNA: TGTGCCAGCATTCCTGACGGTGCAACTAATGAAAAACTGTTTTTT

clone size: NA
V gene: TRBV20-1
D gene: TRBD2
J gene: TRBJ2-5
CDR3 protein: CSARKLGAGEETQYF
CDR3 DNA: TGCAGTGCTAGAAAGTTAGGAGCGGGAGAAGAGACCCAGTACTTC

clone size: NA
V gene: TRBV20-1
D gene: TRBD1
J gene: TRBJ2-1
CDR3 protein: CSARGQGSGNEQFF
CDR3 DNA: TGCAGTGCTAGGGGACAGGGCAGTGGCAATGAGCAGTTCTTC

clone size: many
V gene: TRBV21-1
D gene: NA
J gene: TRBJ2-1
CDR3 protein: CASSTCKKGEQFF
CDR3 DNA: TGTGCCAGCAGCACCTGCAAGAAAGGTGAGCAGTTCTTC

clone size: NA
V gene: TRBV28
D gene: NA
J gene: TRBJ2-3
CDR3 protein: CASSPGLKKPSTDTQYF
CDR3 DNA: TGTGCCAGCAGCCCGGGACTGAAGAAGCCTAGCACAGATACGCAGTATTTT

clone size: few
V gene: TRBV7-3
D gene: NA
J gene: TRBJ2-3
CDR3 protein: CASSLNVVDTQYF
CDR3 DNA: TGTGCCAGCAGCTTAAATGTGGTCGATACGCAGTATTTT